The clone carrying this TCR beta chain was observed a few times. The V and J ends lost 5 bases and 0 bases respectively, with 8 bases between them. This CDR3 has 14 amino acids. The germline CDR1 and CDR2 sequences are MDHEN and SYDVKM. The sample comes from a study of blood T cell repertoires in COVID-19. Study-level background: Samples came from the United States, Italy and Spain, spanning acute and convalescent COVID-19.

Authors' methods: Cell counts per sample came from amplifying reference gene primers. Assay: immunoSEQ multiplex PCR; the TCRdb copy retains only in-frame clones and omits some. The V and J calls and the clone size are those of that table, but D and trimming were determined from the DNA. The data contain about 220,000 clones, 65% to 90% of them seen just once; the ten biggest clones take up 9.7%. The chain recombines TRBV28 with TRBJ1-3; maybe TRBD1 (5 bases). The clonotype was recovered from a man aged 50 to 60 with active or convalescent COVID-19. Sequencing used peripheral blood. The CDR3 DNA reads as TGTGCCAGCAGTCCGACAGTCTCTGGAAACACCATATATTTT. Encoded protein: CASSPTVSGNTIYF.